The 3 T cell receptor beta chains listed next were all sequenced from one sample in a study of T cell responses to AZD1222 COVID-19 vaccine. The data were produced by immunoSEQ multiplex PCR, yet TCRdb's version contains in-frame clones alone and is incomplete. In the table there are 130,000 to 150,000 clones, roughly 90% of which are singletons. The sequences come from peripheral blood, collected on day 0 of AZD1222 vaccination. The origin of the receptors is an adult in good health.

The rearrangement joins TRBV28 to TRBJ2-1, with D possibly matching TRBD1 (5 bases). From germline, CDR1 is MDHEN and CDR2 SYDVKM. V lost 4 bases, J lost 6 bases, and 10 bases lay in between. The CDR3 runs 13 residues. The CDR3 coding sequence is TGTGCCAGCAGTTGGGGCGGCCTCAATGAGCAGTTCTTC. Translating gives CASSWGGLNEQFF.

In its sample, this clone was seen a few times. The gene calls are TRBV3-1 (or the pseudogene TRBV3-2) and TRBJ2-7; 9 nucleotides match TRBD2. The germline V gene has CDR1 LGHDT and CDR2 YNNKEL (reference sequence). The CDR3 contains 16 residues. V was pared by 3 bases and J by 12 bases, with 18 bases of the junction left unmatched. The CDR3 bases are TGTGCCAGCAGCCAGGGCCTCATAGCGGGAGTCCTGGTCACGTACTTC. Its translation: CASSQGLIAGVLVTYF.

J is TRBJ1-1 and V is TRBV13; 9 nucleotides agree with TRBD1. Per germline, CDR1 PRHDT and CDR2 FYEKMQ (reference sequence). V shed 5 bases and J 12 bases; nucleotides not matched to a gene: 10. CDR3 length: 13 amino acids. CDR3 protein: CASSLQQGARTFF. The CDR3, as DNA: TGTGCCAGCAGCCTACAACAGGGGGCGCGGACTTTCTTT.